These 10 T cell receptor beta chains came from one sample sequenced in a study of radiotherapy plus CTLA-4 blockade in lung cancer. The repertoire was sequenced with immunoSEQ multiplex PCR; TCRdb's copy has only in-frame clones and lacks some. The profile shows approximately 94,000 clones, about four fifths of them singletons. The source was peripheral blood, collected from a patient treated with radiotherapy plus ipilimumab. The receptors were sampled from a human donor with non-small cell lung cancer that progressed on radiotherapy plus ipilimumab.

The chain's CDR3 is CSGRTASTYGYTF. In nucleotides, the CDR3 is TGCAGTGGTCGGACAGCGTCTACCTATGGCTACACCTTC. The V call is TRBV29-1, the J call TRBJ1-2, with D possibly being TRBD1 (6 bases). The CDR3 sequence is 13 residues long. Germline V gene sequence: CDR1 SQVTM, CDR2 ANQGSEA.

This clone was detected only a few times. The V and J genes are TRBV30 and TRBJ2-3; D tentatively reads TRBD1 or TRBD2 (6 bases each). Germline assignment: CDR1 GTSNPN and CDR2 SVGIG (reference sequence). V was trimmed by 5 bases and J by 0 bases, leaving 12 bases between them. The CDR3 extends over 14 amino acids. CDR3 in amino acids: CAWGGLTSTDTQYF. The DNA of the CDR3 is TGTGCCTGGGGGGGGCTTACTAGCACAGATACGCAGTATTTT.

The chain links TRBV15 to TRBJ1-1; D call uncertain. Between the trimmed V and J ends, which lost 0 bases and 5 bases, there was a span of 10 bases. The length of the CDR3 is 14 residues. Germline V gives CDR1 LNHNV, CDR2 YYDKDF (reference sequence). CDR3: CATSRDSSGTEAFF. DNA of the CDR3: TGTGCCACCAGCAGAGATAGTTCGGGAACTGAAGCTTTCTTT.

This clone was counted a single time. The CDR3 loop is CASTPMGGFGTSYEQYF. The CDR3, as DNA: TGTGCCAGCACTCCTATGGGGGGCTTCGGAACCTCCTACGAGCAGTACTTC. This chain uses TRBV28 with TRBJ2-7; D might be TRBD1 or TRBD2, each matching 6 bases. The V and J ends lost 7 bases and 0 bases respectively, with 22 bases between them. CDR1 and CDR2 from the germline V gene are MDHEN and SYDVKM. The CDR3 is 17 amino acids.

Only one count was recorded for this clone. This chain joins TRBV21-1 and TRBJ1-2; TRBD1 is the table's D call and was not checked against the DNA. TRBV21-1 is flagged as a pseudogene. This CDR3 has 16 residues. The CDR3 here is CASSKDDGWQAYGYTF. CDR3 in DNA: TGTGCCAGCAGCAAAGACGATGGTTGGCAGGCCTATGGCTACACCTTC.

The J gene is TRBJ1-4, the V gene TRBV27; no reliable D call. The CDR3 is made up of 17 amino acids. Between the trimmed V and J ends, which lost 5 bases and 3 bases, there was a span of 19 bases. The germline V gene has CDR1 MNHEY and CDR2 SMNVEV (reference sequence). The DNA for the CDR3 is TGTGCCAGCAGTCCCCTCTGGAGCTCTTCTGCTAATGAAAAACTGTTTTTT. Protein product: CASSPLWSSSANEKLFF.

This clone turned up a few times. V usage is TRBV4-2 and J usage is TRBJ1-3, with TRBD1 matching over 7 bases. This CDR3 is 17 amino acids long. Germline trimming cut 4 bases from V and 0 bases from J; bases unmatched to any gene: 9. The germline V gene encodes CDR1 LGHNA and CDR2 YNFKEQ. The CDR3 nucleotides read TGTGCCAGCAGCCCCCAGACAGGGCCCAGCTCTGGAAACACCATATATTTT. Its translation: CASSPQTGPSSGNTIYF.

Remarks on this clone: At one end, the junction sequence differs from germline, possibly due to a read error. The DNA of the CDR3 is TGTGCCACCCGCAGGGGGGAGACCCAGTACTTC. Encoded protein: CATRRGETQYF. The chain couples TRBV15 to TRBJ2-5; 7 bases match TRBD1. The CDR3 is 11 residues long. From germline, CDR1 is LNHNV and CDR2 YYDKDF (reference sequence).

This clone occurred once. The V and J genes are TRBV18 and TRBJ2-2; a weak D match, TRBD2 (5 bases). The V and J ends lost 4 bases and 7 bases respectively, with 16 bases between them. This CDR3 spans 15 amino acids. Germline V gives CDR1 KGHSH, CDR2 LQKENI. CDR3 in amino acids: CASSLKGGGIGELFF. Written as DNA, the CDR3 is TGTGCCAGCTCACTAAAAGGAGGCGGCATCGGGGAGCTGTTTTTT.

The gene calls are TRBV5-4 and TRBJ1-1; D is unclear. Germline CDR1 and CDR2: SGHNT and YYREEE (reference sequence). V gave up 4 bases and J gave up 5 bases, with 12 bases separating them. This CDR3 is 13 amino acids long. For the CDR3, the DNA is TGTGCCAGCAGCCCAGTGGGGAGAACTGAAGCTTTCTTT. Residues: CASSPVGRTEAFF.